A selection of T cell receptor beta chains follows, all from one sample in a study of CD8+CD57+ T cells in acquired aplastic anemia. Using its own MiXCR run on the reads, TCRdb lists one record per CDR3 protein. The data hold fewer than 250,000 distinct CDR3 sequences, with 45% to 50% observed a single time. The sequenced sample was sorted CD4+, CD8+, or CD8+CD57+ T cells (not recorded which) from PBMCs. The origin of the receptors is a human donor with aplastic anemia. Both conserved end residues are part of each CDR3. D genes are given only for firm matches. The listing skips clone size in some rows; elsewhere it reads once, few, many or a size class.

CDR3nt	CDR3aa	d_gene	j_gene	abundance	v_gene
TGTGCCAGCAGCGTAGCTTGGGAGAAGGAAAAACTGTTTTTT	CASSVAWEKEKLFF	-	TRBJ1-4	-	TRBV14
TGTGCCAGCAGCTCGGGGACAGGGGGTACTGAAGCTTTCTTT	CASSSGTGGTEAFF	TRBD1	TRBJ1-1	many	TRBV7-9
TGTGCCAGCAGTGACTCCCGGGGGTATGGCTACACCTTC	CASSDSRGYGYTF	-	TRBJ1-2	few	TRBV2
TGCGCCAGCAGCCAAGAACCCGGGACGCACAATGAGCAGTTCTTC	CASSQEPGTHNEQFF	-	TRBJ2-1	-	TRBV4-1
TGCAGTGCTAGAGATCAGGGGGCGCTTGGGGCCAACGTCCTGACTTTC	CSARDQGALGANVLTF	TRBD1	TRBJ2-6	many	TRBV20-1
TGTGCCAGCAGTTACTCCGGGGCAACTAATGAAAAACTGTTTTTT	CASSYSGATNEKLFF	-	TRBJ1-4	-	TRBV10-3
TGTGCTAGTGGTCCCAGGGGTATAGACACTGAAGCTTTCTTT	CASGPRGIDTEAFF	-	TRBJ1-1	few	TRBV12-5
TGCGCCAGCAGCTTGAGGGAAGGTGGTAATTCACCCCTCCACTTT	CASSLREGGNSPLHF	-	TRBJ1-6	-	TRBV5-1
TGTGCCAGCAGGGAGAACCGGGACATGGTCTTCGACGAGCAGTACTTC	CASRENRDMVFDEQYF	-	TRBJ2-7	-	TRBV25-1
TGTGCCAGCAGCTTGGATTATTTGTACGTCCGCGAGCAGTACTTC	CASSLDYLYVREQYF	-	TRBJ2-7	many	TRBV5-6
TGTGCCACCAGAGCGGGATTCGGAGCCCAAGAGACCCAGTACTTC	CATRAGFGAQETQYF	TRBD2	TRBJ2-5	-	TRBV15
TGTGCCAGTAGTATAGGTGGTCAGCCCCAGCATTTT	CASSIGGQPQHF	-	TRBJ1-5	-	TRBV19
TGCGCCAGCAGCCAAGTAGTGACTAGCGGGAGGGAACTAGCCAAAAACATTCAGTACTTC	CASSQVVTSGRELAKNIQYF	TRBD2	TRBJ2-4	-	TRBV4-1
TGCGCCAGCAGCCAAGGGGCAGGGCGCACAGATACGCAGTATTTT	CASSQGAGRTDTQYF	-	TRBJ2-3	many	TRBV4-3
TGTGCCATCAGCGAGGCAGGATTAAGATGGAACACTGAAGCTTTCTTT	CAISEAGLRWNTEAFF	-	TRBJ1-1	many	TRBV10-3